These T cell receptor beta chains were read from a single sample in a study of shared T cell receptors in the human thymus. Assay: immunoSEQ multiplex PCR; the TCRdb copy retains only in-frame clones and omits some. The sample comprises under 450,000 clones, roughly 94% of which are singletons, and approximately 0.02% rests with the top ten. Sequenced input: thymocytes. The source is a human donor. CDR3s include the opening cysteine and the closing phenylalanine or tryptophan. The D gene is left open where the match is weak. Part of the rows lack a size; the others show once, few, many or a class for expanded clones.

>NA|TRBV6-5|TRBJ2-7|NA|12
CASSPRGEEQYF
TGTGCCAGCAGCCCTCGTGGGGAGGAGCAGTACTTC
>TRBD1|TRBV30|TRBJ2-7|NA|14
CAWSRDRAFCEQYF
TGTGCCTGGAGTAGAGACAGGGCTTTCTGCGAGCAGTACTTC
>NA|TRBV27|TRBJ2-2|NA|17
CASSFASGDRHTGELFF
TGTGCCAGCAGTTTCGCGTCCGGGGATAGACACACCGGGGAGCTGTTTTTT
>NA|TRBV19|TRBJ2-7|NA|14
CASSVTESSYEQYF
TGTGCCAGTAGTGTCACGGAGAGCTCCTACGAGCAGTACTTC
>NA|TRBV18|TRBJ2-3|NA|13
CASSPRRGDTQYF
TGTGCCAGCTCACCACGCCGGGGAGATACGCAGTATTTT
>NA|TRBV6-1|TRBJ2-1|NA|11
CASTYRTRGFF
TGTGCCAGCACCTACAGGACCCGAGGGTTCTTC
>TRBD2|TRBV30|TRBJ2-5|NA|15
CAWKTSGPLQETQYF
TGTGCCTGGAAGACTAGCGGCCCCCTCCAAGAGACCCAGTACTTC
>NA|TRBV5-1|TRBJ1-4|NA|15
CASSLIGSTNEKLFF
TGCGCCAGCAGCTTGATCGGCTCAACTAATGAAAAACTGTTTTTT
>NA|TRBV19|TRBJ1-3|NA|16
CASSMKGRSSGNTIYF
TGTGCCAGTAGTATGAAGGGCCGGAGCTCTGGAAACACCATATATTTT
>NA|TRBV15|TRBJ1-1|NA|12
CATSPWGTEAFF
TGTGCCACCAGCCCGTGGGGCACTGAAGCTTTCTTT
>NA|TRBV12-5|TRBJ2-5|NA|13
CASGPRGQETQYF
TGTGCTAGTGGTCCCCGGGGGCAAGAGACCCAGTACTTC
>NA|TRBV28|TRBJ2-7|once|11
CASLESYEQYF
TGTGCCAGCCTAGAATCCTACGAGCAGTACTTC
>TRBD2|TRBV27|TRBJ2-1|NA|13
CASSFPAGGEQFF
TGTGCCAGCAGTTTCCCAGCGGGGGGTGAGCAGTTCTTC
>NA|TRBV7-3|TRBJ2-2|once|16
CASSQTVRRYTGELFF
TGTGCCAGCAGCCAAACGGTCCGCAGATACACCGGGGAGCTGTTTTTT
>NA|TRBV28|TRBJ2-3|NA|17
CASTDILGSPSTDTQYF
TGTGCCAGCACCGACATCCTAGGGTCCCCTAGCACAGATACGCAGTATTTT
>NA|TRBV4-3|TRBJ2-7|NA|15
CASSHQPIDFREQYF
TGCGCCAGCAGCCACCAACCGATTGATTTTCGCGAGCAGTACTTC
>TRBD1|TRBV27|TRBJ1-1|NA|15
CASSASRGPYTEAFF
TGTGCCAGCAGTGCCTCCAGGGGGCCATACACTGAAGCTTTCTTT
>NA|TRBV5-1|TRBJ2-2|NA|14
CASSPRGDTGELFF
TGCGCCAGCAGCCCTCGAGGAGACACCGGGGAGCTGTTTTTT
>NA|TRBV29-1|TRBJ1-1|NA|16
CSVEKARLKMNTEAFF
TGCAGCGTTGAAAAAGCAAGACTCAAAATGAACACTGAAGCTTTCTTT
>TRBD1|TRBV18|TRBJ2-7|NA|17
CASSSKQGQVFVYEQYF
TGTGCCAGCTCATCGAAACAGGGGCAGGTATTTGTCTACGAGCAGTACTTC
>NA|TRBV27|TRBJ2-7|NA|14
CASSLLAHAYEQYF
TGTGCCAGCAGTTTATTAGCTCATGCCTACGAGCAGTACTTC
>TRBD1|TRBV6-6|TRBJ2-7|NA|15
CASRLGGGPNYEQYF
TGTGCCAGCAGGTTAGGGGGCGGACCAAACTACGAGCAGTACTTC
>TRBD2|TRBV7-6|TRBJ2-5|NA|14
CASSPGLAGETQYF
TGTGCCAGCAGCCCGGGACTAGCGGGGGAGACCCAGTACTTC
>TRBD1|TRBV5-4|TRBJ2-6|NA|15
CASRPTGAGANVLTF
TGTGCCAGCAGGCCGACAGGGGCTGGGGCCAACGTCCTGACTTTC
>TRBD1|TRBV28|TRBJ1-4|NA|14
CASLERYRGEKLFF
TGTGCCAGCCTAGAGAGGTACAGGGGTGAAAAACTGTTTTTT
>NA|TRBV25-1|TRBJ2-4|NA|14
CASSESRALNIQYF
TGTGCCAGCAGTGAGAGCAGGGCGTTGAACATTCAGTACTTC
>NA|TRBV19|TRBJ1-1|once|16
CASSQGGVIMNTEAFF
TGTGCCAGTAGCCAAGGGGGGGTTATCATGAACACTGAAGCTTTCTTT
>NA|TRBV28|TRBJ1-5|once|15
CASRFRHGGNQPQHF
TGTGCCAGCAGATTCCGTCACGGCGGCAATCAGCCCCAGCATTTT
>NA|TRBV9|TRBJ1-1|NA|15
CASSPRSRGNTEAFF
TGTGCCAGCAGCCCCCGTAGCAGGGGGAACACTGAAGCTTTCTTT
>NA|TRBV12-2|TRBJ1-3|NA|18
CASRLEDFGTSSGNTIYF
TGTGCAAGTCGCTTAGAAGACTTCGGGACAAGCTCTGGAAACACCATATATTTT
>NA|TRBV7-9|TRBJ2-2|NA|13
CASSAQGTGELFF
TGTGCCAGCAGCGCACAGGGCACCGGGGAGCTGTTTTTT
>NA|TRBV27|TRBJ1-2|few|12
CASSPSGNGYTF
TGTGCCAGCAGTCCCTCTGGGAATGGCTACACCTTC
>NA|TRBV14|TRBJ2-3|NA|17
CASSQDRRAHYTDTQYF
TGTGCCAGCAGCCAAGATAGGAGGGCCCACTACACAGATACGCAGTATTTT
>NA|TRBV7-6|TRBJ2-3|NA|16
CASSLGETRNTDTQYF
TGTGCCAGCAGCTTAGGAGAGACTCGAAACACAGATACGCAGTATTTT
>NA|TRBV4-2|TRBJ2-1|NA|17
CASSQDSSLADEGGQFF
TGTGCCAGCAGCCAAGATAGCTCCTTAGCGGACGAGGGTGGGCAGTTCTTC
>TRBD1|TRBV5-5|TRBJ2-1|NA|20
CASSLVSRLDRALPNNEQFF
TGTGCCAGCAGCTTGGTCTCTCGGTTGGACAGGGCTCTTCCCAACAATGAGCAGTTCTTC
>TRBD1|TRBV5-1|TRBJ2-5|NA|19
CASSGLRTGRKGISETQYF
TGCGCCAGCAGCGGTCTTCGGACAGGGAGAAAGGGAATCTCAGAGACCCAGTACTTC
>TRBD1|TRBV4-2|TRBJ2-7|NA|19
CASSQESGGKFVRPYEQYF
TGTGCCAGCAGCCAAGAATCAGGGGGCAAATTTGTTAGACCCTACGAGCAGTACTTC
>TRBD2|TRBV28|TRBJ2-7|once|14
CASSLGPAGGEQYF
TGTGCCAGCAGTCTCGGGCCGGCGGGAGGCGAGCAGTACTTC
>TRBD2|TRBV5-1|TRBJ2-5|NA|19
CASSCSFYSGRAEGETQYF
TGCGCCAGCAGCTGTAGCTTTTACTCCGGGAGGGCCGAGGGAGAGACCCAGTACTTC
>NA|TRBV27|TRBJ2-3|NA|13
CASSLGAGGTQYF
TGTGCCAGCAGTTTAGGCGCTGGAGGTACGCAGTATTTT
>NA|TRBV5-1|TRBJ1-4|once|17
CASSSRMSVSSEEKLFF
TGCGCCAGCAGCTCTAGGATGAGTGTGTCTTCGGAAGAAAAACTGTTTTTT
>NA|TRBV27|TRBJ1-5|NA|16
CASSLIWGGENQPQHF
TGTGCCAGCAGTTTAATATGGGGGGGAGAGAATCAGCCCCAGCATTTT
>NA|TRBV4-1|TRBJ1-6|NA|14
CASSQGRKCSPLHF
TGCGCCAGCAGCCAAGGCAGGAAGTGTTCACCCCTCCACTTT
>NA|TRBV28|TRBJ2-7|NA|17
CASSQPPTGPLTYEQYF
TGTGCCAGCAGTCAACCTCCGACAGGACCCTTAACCTACGAGCAGTACTTC
>NA|TRBV27|TRBJ1-4|NA|14
CASSLGDANEKLFF
TGTGCCAGCAGTTTAGGGGATGCGAATGAAAAACTGTTTTTT
>TRBD1|TRBV5-1|TRBJ2-1|NA|16
CASSPRKDRERNEQFF
TGCGCCAGCAGCCCCAGGAAGGACAGGGAACGTAATGAGCAGTTCTTC